Following are 22 T cell receptor beta chains from one sample sequenced in a study of cytomegalovirus exposure and HLA in healthy donors. With 60 Vbeta and 13 Jbeta primers, the PCR was carried out. Assay used: immunoSEQ multiplex PCR; TCRdb lists only in-frame clones, some missing. The sample holds 140,000 to 150,000 clones, around two thirds seen once. Sequenced sample: PBMCs. These receptors all stem from a young woman in good health and CMV-seronegative.

The genes are TRBV7-3 and TRBJ1-2; 7 bases align to TRBD1. Trimming took 0 bases from V and 4 from J; bases not matched to a gene: 2. The CDR3 loop spans 14 amino acids. CDR1 and CDR2 from the germline V gene are SGHTA and FQGTGA. As DNA, the CDR3 is TGTGCCAGCAGCTTAACAGGGGGCGGCTATGGCTACACCTTC. Translation: CASSLTGGGYGYTF. Combining the CDR3 with reference TRBV7-3 and TRBJ1-2 gives the whole variable domain GAGVSQTPSNKVTEKGKYVELRCDPISGHTALYWYRQSLGQGPEFLIYFQGTGAADDSGLPNDRFFAVRPEGSVSTLKIQRTERGDSAVYLCASSLTGGGYGYTFGSGTRLTVV.

This chain connects TRBV6-4 to TRBJ2-3; 7 positions agree with TRBD2. The germline CDR1 and CDR2 sequences are MRHNA and SNTAGT. This CDR3 has 15 amino acids. The V gene end was trimmed by 5 bases and the J gene end by 6 bases; junction bases not matched to a gene: 11. CDR3 protein: CASSPRAGVSDTQYF. CDR3 bases: TGTGCCAGCAGTCCCAGGGCGGGAGTCTCCGATACGCAGTATTTT.

The chain uses TRBV2 and TRBJ1-2, with 7 bases fitting TRBD1. Looked up from germline, CDR1 is SNHLY and CDR2 is FYNNEI. The ends lost 2 bases at V and 8 bases at J; junction bases unmatched: 11. CDR3 length: 15 amino acids. The CDR3 sequence: CASSESRQGLEGYTF. For the CDR3, the DNA is TGTGCCAGCAGTGAATCCAGACAGGGCCTTGAAGGCTACACCTTC.

The chain has TRBV15 and TRBJ2-3; 7 nucleotides agree with TRBD1. Germline CDR1 LNHNV, CDR2 YYDKDF (reference sequence). Unmatched junction bases numbered 11, after V lost 5 bases and J lost 3 bases. The CDR3 spans 16 residues. CDR3: CATSSRTGAATDTQYF. The DNA for the CDR3 is TGTGCCACCAGCTCTAGAACAGGGGCGGCGACAGATACGCAGTATTTT. Full variable domain (rest looked up from reference TRBV15 and TRBJ2-3): DAMVIQNPRYQVTQFGKPVTLSCSQTLNHNVMYWYQQKSSQAPKLLFHYYDKDFNNEADTPDNFQSRRPNTSFCFLDIRSPGLGDTAMYLCATSSRTGAATDTQYFGPGTRLTVL.

CDR3 amino acids: CASSFTSAAATYEQYF. In DNA, the CDR3 is TGTGCCAGCAGCTTCACATCCGCGGCGGCTACCTACGAGCAGTACTTC. V usage is TRBV7-2 and J usage is TRBJ2-7; no firm D call. This CDR3 has 16 residues. Trimming removed 3 bases from V and 2 bases from J, with 17 bases in between. The germline V gene has CDR1 SGHTA and CDR2 FQGNSA.

This chain links TRBV9 with TRBJ2-1, with 7 bases that match TRBD2. The CDR3 has 21 residues. The ends lost 0 bases at V and 0 bases at J; junction bases unmatched: 18. The V gene's germline CDR1 is SGDLS and CDR2 YYNGEE. CDR3 residues: CASSVGRPGRRAGISYNEQFF. As DNA, the CDR3 is TGTGCCAGCAGCGTAGGTCGTCCGGGTCGCCGAGCGGGAATCTCCTACAATGAGCAGTTCTTC.

This clone was recorded a few times. The rearrangement uses TRBV13 and TRBJ2-5; D is uncertain. The V gene lost 5 bases and the J gene lost 3 bases, with 7 bases spanning the gap. The germline CDR1 and CDR2 sequences are PRHDT and FYEKMQ (reference sequence). The CDR3 totals 12 residues. DNA of the CDR3: TGTGCCAGCAGCCAGACAAAAGAGACCCAGTACTTC. Residues: CASSQTKETQYF.

The V and J genes are TRBV19 and TRBJ1-6; TRBD1 matches 11 bases. This CDR3 region has 14 residues. Germline V CDR1 and CDR2: LNHDA, SQIVND (reference sequence). Trimming cost V 6 bases and J 8 bases; bases outside gene matches: 3. CDR3 in DNA: TGTGCCAGTAGCAGGGACAGGGGGTATTCACCCCTCCACTTT. Protein product: CASSRDRGYSPLHF.

CDR3 region: CGGAGANVLTF. The CDR3, as DNA: TGTGGAGGTGCTGGGGCCAACGTCCTGACTTTC. V is TRBV30 and J is TRBJ2-6; D call uncertain. CDR3 length: 11 amino acids. Per germline, CDR1 GTSNPN and CDR2 SVGIG (reference sequence).

Notes on this clone: The same CDR3 also results from other DNA sequences found in this sample. The chain is built from TRBV6-5 and TRBJ2-7; D not certain. The CDR3 runs to 13 residues. V was clipped by 0 bases and J by 3 bases, with 6 bases between them. Germline V gene sequence: CDR1 MNHEY, CDR2 SVGAGI. Written as DNA, the CDR3 is TGTGCCAGCAGTTACTCGTACAGCTACGAGCAGTACTTC. It encodes CASSYSYSYEQYF.

In this sample, this clone turned up a few times. This chain joins TRBV5-4 and TRBJ2-5, with 16 nucleotides matching TRBD2. The germline gives CDR1 SGHNT, CDR2 YYREEE (reference sequence). This CDR3 comprises 18 residues. V was pared by 3 bases and J by 7 bases, with 12 bases of the junction left unmatched. The CDR3 is CASSSGTSGRAQGGTQYF. The CDR3 region has the DNA TGTGCCAGCAGCTCCGGGACTAGCGGGAGGGCTCAGGGGGGGACCCAGTACTTC. Complete variable domain (other parts from reference TRBV5-4 and TRBJ2-5): ETGVTQSPTHLIKTRGQQVTLRCSSQSGHNTVSWYQQALGQGPQFIFQYYREEENGRGNFPPRFSGLQFPNYSSELNVNALELDDSALYLCASSSGTSGRAQGGTQYFGPGTRLLVL.

This clone appeared a few times. The chain joins TRBV28 to TRBJ2-3, with 9 bases matching TRBD1. V was clipped by 4 bases and J by 0 bases; unmatched bases: 5. CDR3 length: 16 amino acids. In germline, CDR1 is MDHEN, CDR2 SYDVKM. CDR3 region: CASSSPGTGSTDTQYF. CDR3 nucleotide sequence: TGTGCCAGCAGTTCTCCCGGGACAGGGAGCACAGATACGCAGTATTTT.

The J gene is TRBJ1-1, the V gene TRBV7-9; possibly TRBD1 for D (6 bases). Looked up from germline, CDR1 is SEHNR and CDR2 is FQNEAQ (reference sequence). CDR3 length: 17 residues. Trimming left V 5 bases short and J 5 bases short, with 24 bases between. This chain's CDR3 is CASSENHRDRQGTEAFF. Here the CDR3 DNA reads TGTGCCAGCAGCGAAAACCACAGGGACCGGCAAGGGACTGAAGCTTTCTTT.

This clone appeared once. This CDR3 reads CASSLERGAADTQYF. The CDR3 DNA reads TGCGCCAGCAGCTTGGAAAGGGGCGCGGCAGATACGCAGTATTTT. The rearrangement uses TRBV5-1 and TRBJ2-3; D is perhaps TRBD1 (5 bases). Germline CDR1 reads SGHRS; CDR2 reads YFSETQ. This CDR3 spans 15 amino acids. V lost 0 bases, J lost 4 bases, and 12 bases lay in between. The full variable domain, completed using reference TRBV5-1 and TRBJ2-3, is KAGVTQTPRYLIKTRGQQVTLSCSPISGHRSVSWYQQTPGQGLQFLFEYFSETQRNKGNFPGRFSGRQFSNSRSEMNVSTLELGDSALYLCASSLERGAADTQYFGPGTRLTVL.

J is TRBJ2-3 and V is TRBV10-3; D unclear. Germline values: CDR1 ENHRY, CDR2 SYGVKD. V gave up 0 bases and J gave up 5 bases, with 3 bases separating them. This CDR3 has 12 residues. This CDR3 reads CAISESGDTQYF. The CDR3 DNA reads as TGTGCCATCAGTGAGTCCGGAGATACGCAGTATTTT.

The gene calls are TRBV19 and TRBJ1-2, with a possible D match to TRBD1 (6 bases). The V gene's germline CDR1 is LNHDA and CDR2 SQIVND (reference sequence). Deletions cut 7 bases from V and 4 bases from J, with 22 bases between. This CDR3 contains 16 residues. This CDR3 is CASKLSGAHSLYGYTF. CDR3 bases: TGTGCCAGTAAGCTCTCAGGGGCCCACTCCCTCTATGGCTACACCTTC. Variable domain in full (rest from reference TRBV19 and TRBJ1-2): DGGITQSPKYLFRKEGQNVTLSCEQNLNHDAMYWYRQDPGQGLRLIYYSQIVNDFQKGDIAEGYSVSREKKESFPLTVTSAQKNPTAFYLCASKLSGAHSLYGYTFGSGTRLTVV.

V is TRBV5-5 and J is TRBJ1-4; D ambiguous. The CDR3 has 16 residues. Per germline, CDR1 SGHKS and CDR2 YYEKEE (reference sequence). Trimming removed 4 bases from V and 4 bases from J, with 17 bases in between. The CDR3 nucleotides read TGTGCCAGCAGCCTGGGGAATGGGCTTAATAATGAAAAACTGTTTTTT. It specifies CASSLGNGLNNEKLFF.

V gene TRBV6-5 combines with J gene TRBJ2-7; a possible D gene is TRBD1 (6 bases). Trimming left V 6 bases short and J 1 base short, with 16 bases between. CDR1 and CDR2 from the germline V gene are MNHEY and SVGAGI. The CDR3 has 15 amino acids. CDR3 DNA sequence: TGTGCCAGCAGGCCGACGGACAGCTATTCCTACGAGCAGTACTTC. Translated: CASRPTDSYSYEQYF.

The chain recombines TRBV4-1 with TRBJ1-1, with 7 positions matching TRBD1. Germline V CDR1 and CDR2: MGHRA, YSYEKL. J gave up 4 bases and V 2 bases, and 1 base lay outside the gene matches. The CDR3 contains 13 residues. CDR3 residues: CASSQPGGTEAFF. The CDR3 DNA sequence: TGCGCCAGCAGCCAACCAGGGGGCACTGAAGCTTTCTTT.

The chain carries TRBV5-1 and TRBJ2-3; 7 positions match TRBD1. Trimming removed 3 bases from V and 2 bases from J; junction bases left unmatched: 9. The length of the CDR3 is 16 residues. Germline lookup yields CDR1 SGHRS and CDR2 YFSETQ. The CDR3 DNA sequence: TGCGCCAGCAGCTCAGGACAGGTTGGGGCCACAGATACGCAGTATTTT. Encoded protein: CASSSGQVGATDTQYF.

This chain uses TRBV2 with TRBJ2-7, with 7 bases aligning to TRBD1. Losses at the gene ends were 6 bases for V and 10 bases for J; bases not matched to a gene: 6. The CDR3 runs to 11 residues. Germline lookup yields CDR1 SNHLY and CDR2 FYNNEI. CDR3 coding DNA: TGTGCCAGCAGGGCAGACAGGGAACAGTACTTC. Residues: CASRADREQYF.

This clone was picked up a small number of times. This rearrangement joins TRBV7-9 to TRBJ1-1; TRBD1 might be the D (5 bases). Per germline, CDR1 SEHNR and CDR2 FQNEAQ (reference sequence). V was trimmed by 4 bases and J by 5 bases, leaving 8 bases between them. The CDR3 covers 12 residues. The CDR3 DNA reads TGTGCCAGCAGCTCGACAGTAACTGAAGCTTTCTTT. Protein: CASSSTVTEAFF.